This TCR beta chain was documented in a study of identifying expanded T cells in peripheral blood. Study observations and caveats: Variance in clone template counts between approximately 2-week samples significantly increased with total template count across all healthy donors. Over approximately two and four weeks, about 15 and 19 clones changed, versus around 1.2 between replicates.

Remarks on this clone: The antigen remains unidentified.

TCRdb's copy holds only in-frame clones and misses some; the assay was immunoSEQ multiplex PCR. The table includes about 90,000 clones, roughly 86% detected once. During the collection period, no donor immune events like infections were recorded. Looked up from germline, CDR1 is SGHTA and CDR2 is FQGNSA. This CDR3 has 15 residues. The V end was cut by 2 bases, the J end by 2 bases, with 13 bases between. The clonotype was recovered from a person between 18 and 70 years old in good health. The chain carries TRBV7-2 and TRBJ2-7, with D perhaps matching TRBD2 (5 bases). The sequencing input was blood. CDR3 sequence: CASSLQAVGTYEQYF. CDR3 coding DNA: TGTGCCAGCAGCTTACAGGCGGTCGGGACCTACGAGCAGTACTTC.